Presented here are 5 T cell receptor beta chains from one specimen sequenced in a study of T cell repertoires in cytomegalovirus infection. TCRdb called the reads again in MiXCR, with one record for every CDR3 protein. The repertoire holds around 530,000 distinct CDR3 sequences, around 27% seen once, with over 10% in the top ten. Material: PBMCs. The receptors were sampled from a human donor in good health (CMV status not recorded). Some clones in this sample may be carry-over from other donors' samples.

This clonotype was detected only a few times. V usage is TRBV5-6 and J usage is TRBJ2-5; D perhaps matches TRBD1 (8 bases). Trimming stripped 3 bases from V and 4 bases from J, with 16 bases between. CDR3 length: 15 residues. CDR1 is SGHDT, CDR2 YYEEEE, per germline. CDR3 region: CASSSVDREGETQYF. The CDR3 DNA sequence: TGTGCCAGCAGCTCCGTGGACAGGGAGGGAGAGACCCAGTACTTC.

The V gene is TRBV7-9, the J gene TRBJ2-2; 8 bases fit TRBD1. Looked up from germline, CDR1 is SEHNR and CDR2 is FQNEAQ (reference sequence). The V and J ends lost 4 bases and 2 bases, in that order; junction bases with no gene match: 6. This CDR3 spans 16 amino acids. The CDR3 here is CASSSPDRDNTGELFF. The CDR3, as DNA: TGTGCCAGCAGCTCCCCGGACAGGGACAACACCGGGGAGCTGTTTTTT.

The chain links TRBV28 to TRBJ1-6; D call uncertain. Germline V gene sequence: CDR1 MDHEN, CDR2 SYDVKM. The CDR3 consists of 11 residues. V was clipped by 6 bases and J by 8 bases, with 5 bases between them. The CDR3 reads CASSPDSPLHF. The CDR3 DNA reads as TGTGCCAGCAGCCCAGATTCACCCCTCCACTTT. Looking up the rest from reference TRBV28 and TRBJ1-6 gives the full variable domain: DVKVTQSSRYLVKRTGEKVFLECVQDMDHENMFWYRQDPGLGLRLIYFSYDVKMKEKGDIPEGYSVSREKKERFSLILESASTNQTSMYLCASSPDSPLHFGNGTRLTVT.

This clonotype appeared a few times. This sequence joins TRBV19 and TRBJ1-5, with D hard to call. The germline CDR1 and CDR2 sequences are LNHDA and SQIVND (reference sequence). The V and J ends lost 10 bases and 4 bases respectively, with 11 bases between them. The CDR3 covers 12 residues. The CDR3 here is CATTPGNQPQHF. Here the CDR3 DNA reads TGTGCCACCACCCCGGGTAATCAGCCCCAGCATTTT.

The gene calls are TRBV7-3 and TRBJ2-1; D possibly corresponds to TRBD2 (6 bases). From germline, CDR1 is SGHTA and CDR2 FQGTGA. This CDR3 spans 15 amino acids. Trimming shortened V by 2 bases and J by 2 bases, and 10 bases separated the two germline ends. CDR3 sequence: CASSLASVTYNEQFF. The CDR3 DNA reads TGTGCCAGCAGCTTAGCTAGCGTAACCTACAATGAGCAGTTCTTC. Full variable domain (missing parts from reference TRBV7-3 and TRBJ2-1): GAGVSQTPSNKVTEKGKYVELRCDPISGHTALYWYRQSLGQGPEFLIYFQGTGAADDSGLPNDRFFAVRPEGSVSTLKIQRTERGDSAVYLCASSLASVTYNEQFFGPGTRLTVL.